The sequence of this T cell receptor (beta chain) was determined in a study of blood T cell repertoires in COVID-19. Participant-reported clinical history was the basis for cohort assignment. All recovered Cohort 3 donors got two negative PCRs, got clearance, or saw symptom resolution. The germline gives CDR1 MDHEN, CDR2 SYDVKM. This CDR3 is built from 16 residues. V shed 6 bases and J shed 0 bases, with 15 bases lying between them. This clone was seen just once. The table came from immunoSEQ multiplex PCR; TCRdb's copy has only in-frame clones and leaves some out. The table shows 260,000 or so clones, with approximately 84% occurring only once.

The specimen sequenced was PBMCs or T cells enriched from blood (not recorded which). This chain connects TRBV28 to TRBJ1-5; TRBD1 is a possible D gene (6 bases). This clonotype originated in a man between 18 and 29 years old who had recovered from COVID-19. CDR3 DNA sequence: TGTGCCAGCAGAATAGAACTACAGGGTAGCAATCAGCCCCAGCATTTT. The encoded protein is CASRIELQGSNQPQHF.